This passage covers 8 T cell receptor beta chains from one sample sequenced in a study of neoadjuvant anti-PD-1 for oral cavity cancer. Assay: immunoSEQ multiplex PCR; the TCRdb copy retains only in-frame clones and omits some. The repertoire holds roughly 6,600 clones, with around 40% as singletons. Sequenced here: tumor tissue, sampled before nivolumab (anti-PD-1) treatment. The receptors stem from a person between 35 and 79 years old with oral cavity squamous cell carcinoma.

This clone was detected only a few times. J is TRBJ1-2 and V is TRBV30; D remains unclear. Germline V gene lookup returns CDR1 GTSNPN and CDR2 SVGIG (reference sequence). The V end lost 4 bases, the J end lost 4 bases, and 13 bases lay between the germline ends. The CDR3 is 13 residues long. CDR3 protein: CAWTLEPLYGYTF. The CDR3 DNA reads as TGTGCCTGGACCCTCGAACCCCTCTATGGCTACACCTTC.

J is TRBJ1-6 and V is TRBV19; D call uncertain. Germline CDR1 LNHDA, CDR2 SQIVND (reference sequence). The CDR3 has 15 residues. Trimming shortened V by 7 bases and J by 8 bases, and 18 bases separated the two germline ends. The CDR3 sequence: CASMLGYGPDSPLHF. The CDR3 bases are TGTGCCAGTATGTTGGGGTATGGACCGGATTCACCCCTCCACTTT.

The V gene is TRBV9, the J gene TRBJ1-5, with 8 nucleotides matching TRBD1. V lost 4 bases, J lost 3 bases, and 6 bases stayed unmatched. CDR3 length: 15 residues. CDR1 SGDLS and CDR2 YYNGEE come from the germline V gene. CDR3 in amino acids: CASSPGQGLNQPQHF. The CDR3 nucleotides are TGTGCCAGCAGCCCTGGACAGGGTCTCAATCAGCCCCAGCATTTT.

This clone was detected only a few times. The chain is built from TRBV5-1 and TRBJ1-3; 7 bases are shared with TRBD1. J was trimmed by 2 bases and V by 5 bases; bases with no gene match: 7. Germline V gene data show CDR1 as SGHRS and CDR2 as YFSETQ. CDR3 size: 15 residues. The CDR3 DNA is TGCGCCAGCAGTTCCACAGGGGTCCCTGGAAACACCATATATTTT. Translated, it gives CASSSTGVPGNTIYF.

CDR3 sequence reads: CASSLTGGATEAFF. DNA of the CDR3: TGTGCCAGCAGCTTAACCGGGGGGGCCACTGAAGCTTTCTTT. The chain carries TRBV7-9 and TRBJ1-1, with D perhaps TRBD1 (6 bases). Trimming removed 2 bases at V and 4 bases at J, with 11 bases between. The CDR3 is 14 amino acids. CDR1 and CDR2 from the germline V gene are SEHNR and FQNEAQ (reference sequence).

The CDR3 DNA reads as TGTGCCAGCAGCTTACCTCTAGCGGCCAATGAGCAGTTCTTC. As protein: CASSLPLAANEQFF. The chain uses TRBV5-4 and TRBJ2-1; 7 bases are shared with TRBD2. The J segment lost 6 bases and the V segment lost 2 bases, leaving 5 bases of the junction unmatched. Germline V CDR1 and CDR2: SGHNT, YYREEE (reference sequence). The CDR3 contains 14 residues.

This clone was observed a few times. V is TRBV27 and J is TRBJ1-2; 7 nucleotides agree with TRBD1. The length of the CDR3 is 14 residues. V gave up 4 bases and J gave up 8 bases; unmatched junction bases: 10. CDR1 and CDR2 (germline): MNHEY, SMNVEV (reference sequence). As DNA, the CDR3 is TGTGCCAGCAGTTCCCGGACAGGAGGACAAGGCTACACCTTC. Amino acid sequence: CASSSRTGGQGYTF.

The CDR3 DNA reads as TGCGCCAGCAGCATCCAGACTAGAGAAGAGACCCAGTACTTC. As protein: CASSIQTREETQYF. V usage is TRBV5-1 and J usage is TRBJ2-5, with a possible D match to TRBD2 (6 bases). Germline V lookup: CDR1 SGHRS, CDR2 YFSETQ. Deletions cut 4 bases from V and 3 bases from J, with 13 bases between. There are 14 residues in the CDR3.